The clone carrying this TCR beta chain was counted only a few times. Its antigen remains unknown. TCRdb passed the 5' RACE reads through MiXCR, listing each CDR3 protein once. The table includes roughly 490,000 distinct CDR3 sequences, roughly an eighth detected once. The CDR3 is made up of 15 amino acids. Germline trimming cut 3 bases from V and 6 bases from J; bases unmatched to any gene: 6. Germline CDR1 and CDR2: LNHNV and YYDKDF (reference sequence). The source of the sample is a study of identical twins. Points from the study as a whole: Part of the zero-insertion signal could reflect confounding by invariant MAIT and iNKT cells. Without tracking the same donors, conclusions rested on cross-sectional statistical analysis.

These data are also associated with another study on yellow fever vaccine responses in identical twins.

Sequenced: CD4+ T cells sorted from blood. The chain is built from TRBV15 and TRBJ2-1; TRBD2 matches at 9 bases. This clonotype was obtained from a woman in her late teens or twenties in good health. The chain's CDR3 is CATSRPGTSSNEQFF. The CDR3 DNA sequence: TGTGCCACCAGCAGGCCCGGGACTAGCTCCAATGAGCAGTTCTTC.